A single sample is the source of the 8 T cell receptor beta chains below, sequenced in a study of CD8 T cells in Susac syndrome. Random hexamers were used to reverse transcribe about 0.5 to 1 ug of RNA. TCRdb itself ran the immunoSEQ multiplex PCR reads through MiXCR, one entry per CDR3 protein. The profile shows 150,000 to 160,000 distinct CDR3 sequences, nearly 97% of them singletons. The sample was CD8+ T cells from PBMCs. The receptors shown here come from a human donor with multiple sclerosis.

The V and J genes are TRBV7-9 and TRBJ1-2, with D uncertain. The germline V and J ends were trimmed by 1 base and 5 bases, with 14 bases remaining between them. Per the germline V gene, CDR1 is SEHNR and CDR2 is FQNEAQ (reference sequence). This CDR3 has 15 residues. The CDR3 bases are TGTGCCAGCAGCTTAGATCGCGAGGGTCCTTATGGCTACACCTTC. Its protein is CASSLDREGPYGYTF.

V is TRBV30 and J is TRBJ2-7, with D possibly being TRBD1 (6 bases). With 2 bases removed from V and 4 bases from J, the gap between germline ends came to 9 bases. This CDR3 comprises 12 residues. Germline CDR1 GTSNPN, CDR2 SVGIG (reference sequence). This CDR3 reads CAWSPRGYEQYF. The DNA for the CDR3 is TGTGCCTGGAGTCCGAGGGGGTACGAGCAGTACTTC.

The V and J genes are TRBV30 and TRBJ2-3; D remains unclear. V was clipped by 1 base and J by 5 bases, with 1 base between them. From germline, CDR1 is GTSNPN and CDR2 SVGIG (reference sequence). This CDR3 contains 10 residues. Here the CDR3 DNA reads TGTGCCTGGAGTGGAGATACGCAGTATTTT. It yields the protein CAWSGDTQYF.

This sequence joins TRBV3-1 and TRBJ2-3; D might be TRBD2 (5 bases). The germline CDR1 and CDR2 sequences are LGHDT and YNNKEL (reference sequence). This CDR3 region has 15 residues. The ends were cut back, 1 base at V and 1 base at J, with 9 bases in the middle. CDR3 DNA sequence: TGTGCCAGCAGCCAAGTCAGACTACGCACAGATACGCAGTATTTT. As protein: CASSQVRLRTDTQYF.

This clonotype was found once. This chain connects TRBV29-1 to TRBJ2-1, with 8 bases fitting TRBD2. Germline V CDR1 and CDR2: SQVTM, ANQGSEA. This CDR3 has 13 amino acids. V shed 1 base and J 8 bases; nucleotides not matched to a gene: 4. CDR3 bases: TGCAGCGTTGAAGCGGGGGGGCGGGATGAGCAGTTCTTC. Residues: CSVEAGGRDEQFF.

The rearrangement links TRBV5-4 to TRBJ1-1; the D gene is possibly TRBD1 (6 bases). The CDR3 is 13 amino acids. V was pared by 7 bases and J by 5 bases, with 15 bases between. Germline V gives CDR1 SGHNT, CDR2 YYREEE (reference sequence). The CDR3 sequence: CASGVPGETEAFF. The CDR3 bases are TGTGCCAGCGGTGTCCCAGGGGAGACTGAAGCTTTCTTT.

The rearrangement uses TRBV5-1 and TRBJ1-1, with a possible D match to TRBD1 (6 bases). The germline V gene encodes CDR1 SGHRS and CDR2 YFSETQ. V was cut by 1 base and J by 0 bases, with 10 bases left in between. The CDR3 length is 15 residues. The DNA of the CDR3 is TGCGCCAGCAGCTTGCCGGGGGCCATGAACACTGAAGCTTTCTTT. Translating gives CASSLPGAMNTEAFF. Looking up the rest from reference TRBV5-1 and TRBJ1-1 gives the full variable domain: KAGVTQTPRYLIKTRGQQVTLSCSPISGHRSVSWYQQTPGQGLQFLFEYFSETQRNKGNFPGRFSGRQFSNSRSEMNVSTLELGDSALYLCASSLPGAMNTEAFFGQGTRLTVV.

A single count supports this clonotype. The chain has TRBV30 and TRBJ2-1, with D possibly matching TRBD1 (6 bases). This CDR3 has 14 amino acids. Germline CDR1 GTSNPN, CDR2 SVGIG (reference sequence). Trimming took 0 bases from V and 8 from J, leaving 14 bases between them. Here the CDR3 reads CAWSVNEGVDEQFF. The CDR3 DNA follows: TGTGCCTGGAGTGTAAACGAGGGGGTCGATGAGCAGTTCTTC.